The rows below give T cell receptor beta chains drawn from one sample of a study of blood T cells in healthy people across ages. TCRdb redid the calling of the 5' RACE reads with MiXCR, one entry per CDR3 protein. Counted here are fewer than 2,000,000 distinct CDR3 sequences, around 36% occurring once; the ten biggest clones make up about 10%. Sequences were obtained from blood. The receptor source for this set is a woman aged 25 to 45 in good health. Each CDR3 is given with its conserved first and last residue. The order of the fields is clone size, J gene, V gene, CDR3 length, D gene, CDR3 protein, CDR3 DNA. A D gene is named only where the DNA matches it firmly. Rows give clone size only sometimes, using once, few, many, or a class for an expanded clone.

clone size: many
J gene: TRBJ2-7
V gene: TRBV12-3/TRBV12-4
CDR3 length: 15
D gene: TRBD2
CDR3 protein: CASSSPASGGWEQYF
CDR3 DNA: TGTGCCAGCAGTTCGCCGGCTAGCGGGGGCTGGGAGCAGTACTTC

clone size: NA
J gene: TRBJ2-6
V gene: TRBV11-1
CDR3 length: 18
D gene: NA
CDR3 protein: CASSSLGPQMLGANVLTF
CDR3 DNA: TGTGCCAGCAGCTCTCTAGGACCTCAGATGCTCGGGGCCAACGTCCTGACTTTC

clone size: many
J gene: TRBJ2-7
V gene: TRBV27
CDR3 length: 14
D gene: TRBD2
CDR3 protein: CASSPGLASYEQYF
CDR3 DNA: TGCGCCAGCAGCCCGGGACTAGCCTCCTACGAGCAGTACTTC

clone size: NA
J gene: TRBJ2-7
V gene: TRBV28
CDR3 length: 15
D gene: NA
CDR3 protein: CASSWVGRFGGEQYF
CDR3 DNA: TGTGCCAGCAGTTGGGTGGGGCGGTTTGGGGGAGAGCAGTACTTC

clone size: NA
J gene: TRBJ2-7
V gene: TRBV27
CDR3 length: 15
D gene: NA
CDR3 protein: CASSSTRKPSYEQYF
CDR3 DNA: TGTGCCAGCAGTTCCACACGGAAACCCTCTTACGAGCAGTACTTC

clone size: NA
J gene: TRBJ2-3
V gene: TRBV12-3/TRBV12-4
CDR3 length: 15
D gene: NA
CDR3 protein: CASTRSGGSTDTQYF
CDR3 DNA: TGTGCCAGCACCAGATCCGGGGGAAGCACAGATACGCAGTATTTT

clone size: NA
J gene: TRBJ1-1
V gene: TRBV5-1
CDR3 length: 15
D gene: NA
CDR3 protein: CASSLDSRGVTEAFF
CDR3 DNA: TGCGCCAGCAGCTTGGATTCCAGGGGTGTTACTGAAGCTTTCTTT

clone size: few
J gene: TRBJ1-2
V gene: TRBV12-3/TRBV12-4
CDR3 length: 14
D gene: TRBD1
CDR3 protein: CASSATGGVYGYTF
CDR3 DNA: TGTGCCAGCAGCGCGACAGGGGGTGTTTATGGCTACACCTTC

clone size: few
J gene: TRBJ2-3
V gene: TRBV30
CDR3 length: 13
D gene: NA
CDR3 protein: CAWSRLRTDTQYF
CDR3 DNA: TGTGCCTGGAGTCGGCTCCGCACAGATACGCAGTATTTT

clone size: few
J gene: TRBJ2-7
V gene: TRBV27
CDR3 length: 14
D gene: NA
CDR3 protein: CASSFERGAYEQYF
CDR3 DNA: TGTGCCAGCAGTTTTGAGAGGGGCGCCTACGAGCAGTACTTC

clone size: NA
J gene: TRBJ2-7
V gene: TRBV5-1
CDR3 length: 15
D gene: NA
CDR3 protein: CTSSFWPVPSYEQYF
CDR3 DNA: TGCACCAGCAGCTTTTGGCCGGTCCCTTCCTACGAGCAGTACTTC

clone size: NA
J gene: TRBJ2-7
V gene: TRBV4-2
CDR3 length: 19
D gene: TRBD2
CDR3 protein: CASSQGPVTSGGLSYEQYF
CDR3 DNA: TGTGCCAGCAGCCAAGGACCCGTGACTAGCGGGGGCCTATCCTACGAGCAGTACTTC

clone size: NA
J gene: TRBJ2-3
V gene: TRBV12-3/TRBV12-4
CDR3 length: 16
D gene: TRBD2
CDR3 protein: CASSLGVSGSADTQYF
CDR3 DNA: TGTGCCAGCAGTTTAGGAGTCAGCGGGAGCGCAGATACGCAGTATTTT

clone size: NA
J gene: TRBJ1-2
V gene: TRBV5-1
CDR3 length: 12
D gene: TRBD1
CDR3 protein: CASSPGQDGYTF
CDR3 DNA: TGCGCCAGCAGCCCCGGACAGGATGGCTACACCTTC

clone size: NA
J gene: TRBJ2-2
V gene: TRBV27
CDR3 length: 15
D gene: TRBD2
CDR3 protein: CASSLGTSVPGELFF
CDR3 DNA: TGTGCCAGCAGTTTAGGGACTAGCGTTCCCGGGGAGCTGTTTTTT

clone size: few
J gene: TRBJ1-2
V gene: TRBV20-1
CDR3 length: 14
D gene: NA
CDR3 protein: CSARDHLRGGGYTF
CDR3 DNA: TGCAGTGCTAGAGATCATTTGAGGGGCGGGGGCTACACCTTC

clone size: few
J gene: TRBJ2-1
V gene: TRBV7-2
CDR3 length: 13
D gene: NA
CDR3 protein: CASSLVGARPQFF
CDR3 DNA: TGTGCCAGCAGCTTAGTTGGGGCTAGGCCCCAGTTCTTC

clone size: NA
J gene: TRBJ2-7
V gene: TRBV20-1
CDR3 length: 15
D gene: NA
CDR3 protein: CSARDGRRLGIEQYF
CDR3 DNA: TGCAGTGCTAGAGATGGTAGGCGCCTCGGTATCGAGCAGTACTTC

clone size: NA
J gene: TRBJ2-3
V gene: TRBV7-3
CDR3 length: 16
D gene: TRBD2
CDR3 protein: CASSALAGGVTDTQYF
CDR3 DNA: TGTGCCAGCAGCGCACTAGCGGGAGGCGTGACAGATACGCAGTATTTT

clone size: few
J gene: TRBJ1-5
V gene: TRBV9
CDR3 length: 15
D gene: NA
CDR3 protein: CASSPSGTVNQPQHF
CDR3 DNA: TGTGCCAGCAGCCCTTCGGGGACTGTCAATCAGCCCCAGCATTTT

clone size: NA
J gene: TRBJ1-5
V gene: TRBV29-1
CDR3 length: 13
D gene: NA
CDR3 protein: CSGASGSNQPQHF
CDR3 DNA: TGCAGCGGCGCCTCTGGTTCTAATCAGCCCCAGCATTTT

clone size: NA
J gene: TRBJ1-2
V gene: TRBV12-3/TRBV12-4
CDR3 length: 13
D gene: TRBD1
CDR3 protein: CASSFRGGNGYTF
CDR3 DNA: TGTGCCAGCAGTTTTAGAGGGGGCAACGGCTACACCTTC

clone size: NA
J gene: TRBJ2-2
V gene: TRBV7-6
CDR3 length: 18
D gene: TRBD2
CDR3 protein: CASSLNSGGGANTGELFF
CDR3 DNA: TGTGCCAGCAGCTTGAATTCCGGGGGGGGCGCGAACACCGGGGAGCTGTTTTTT

clone size: NA
J gene: TRBJ2-3
V gene: TRBV7-6
CDR3 length: 16
D gene: TRBD2
CDR3 protein: CASSPTSGGTADTQYF
CDR3 DNA: TGTGCCAGCAGCCCCACTAGCGGGGGGACGGCGGATACGCAGTATTTT

clone size: few
J gene: TRBJ1-5
V gene: TRBV27
CDR3 length: 13
D gene: NA
CDR3 protein: CASSLGIGQPQHF
CDR3 DNA: TGTGCCAGCAGTTTAGGAATCGGTCAGCCCCAGCATTTT

clone size: NA
J gene: TRBJ2-3
V gene: TRBV4-1
CDR3 length: 16
D gene: TRBD1
CDR3 protein: CASSLLPGQGADTQYF
CDR3 DNA: TGCGCCAGCAGCCTTCTACCGGGACAGGGGGCAGATACGCAGTATTTT

clone size: NA
J gene: TRBJ2-1
V gene: TRBV12-3/TRBV12-4
CDR3 length: 13
D gene: TRBD2
CDR3 protein: CASQRELFDEQFF
CDR3 DNA: TGTGCCAGCCAGCGGGAGCTTTTCGATGAGCAGTTCTTC

clone size: NA
J gene: TRBJ1-1
V gene: TRBV20-1
CDR3 length: 14
D gene: TRBD1
CDR3 protein: CSARKGEGAAEAFF
CDR3 DNA: TGCAGTGCTAGAAAGGGAGAGGGGGCCGCTGAAGCTTTCTTT

clone size: NA
J gene: TRBJ2-1
V gene: TRBV19
CDR3 length: 16
D gene: NA
CDR3 protein: CASSLLSGVTYNEQFF
CDR3 DNA: TGTGCCAGTAGTCTCCTCTCGGGGGTAACCTACAATGAGCAGTTCTTC

clone size: many
J gene: TRBJ2-7
V gene: TRBV6-2/TRBV6-3
CDR3 length: 15
D gene: NA
CDR3 protein: CASSYSRDTQYEQYF
CDR3 DNA: TGTGCCAGCAGTTACTCTAGGGACACCCAATACGAGCAGTACTTC

clone size: NA
J gene: TRBJ2-7
V gene: TRBV20-1
CDR3 length: 15
D gene: TRBD2
CDR3 protein: CSASGLGTRTYEQYF
CDR3 DNA: TGCAGTGCTAGTGGATTGGGGACTAGGACCTACGAGCAGTACTTC

clone size: NA
J gene: TRBJ2-3
V gene: TRBV6-5
CDR3 length: 14
D gene: NA
CDR3 protein: CASSWGQAADTQYF
CDR3 DNA: TGTGCCAGCAGTTGGGGACAAGCGGCAGATACGCAGTATTTT

clone size: NA
J gene: TRBJ1-2
V gene: TRBV7-9
CDR3 length: 15
D gene: NA
CDR3 protein: CASSSGVRVDYGYTF
CDR3 DNA: TGTGCCAGCTCGTCCGGGGTTCGCGTTGACTATGGCTACACCTTC

clone size: NA
J gene: TRBJ2-7
V gene: TRBV9
CDR3 length: 15
D gene: NA
CDR3 protein: CASSPTLAENYEQYF
CDR3 DNA: TGTGCCAGCAGCCCTACCTTAGCGGAAAACTACGAGCAGTACTTC

clone size: few
J gene: TRBJ2-3
V gene: TRBV7-6
CDR3 length: 18
D gene: TRBD2
CDR3 protein: CASSLGRPTSFPTDTQYF
CDR3 DNA: TGTGCCAGCAGCTTAGGCCGGCCGACTAGCTTTCCCACAGATACGCAGTATTTT

clone size: NA
J gene: TRBJ2-3
V gene: TRBV3-1
CDR3 length: 17
D gene: NA
CDR3 protein: CASSQDPPGAEVDTQYF
CDR3 DNA: TGTGCCAGCAGCCAAGACCCACCAGGGGCGGAGGTAGATACGCAGTATTTT

clone size: NA
J gene: TRBJ2-7
V gene: TRBV9
CDR3 length: 15
D gene: NA
CDR3 protein: CASSEKGILGGEQYF
CDR3 DNA: TGTGCCAGCAGCGAGAAGGGCATCCTAGGTGGGGAGCAGTACTTC

clone size: few
J gene: TRBJ2-3
V gene: TRBV27
CDR3 length: 16
D gene: TRBD2
CDR3 protein: CASRLAGGLSTDTQYF
CDR3 DNA: TGTGCCAGCAGACTAGCGGGAGGGTTAAGCACAGATACGCAGTATTTT

clone size: NA
J gene: TRBJ2-3
V gene: TRBV7-8
CDR3 length: 16
D gene: TRBD2
CDR3 protein: CASSRTERGPGDTQYF
CDR3 DNA: TGTGCCAGCAGCCGGACCGAGCGGGGGCCGGGAGATACGCAGTATTTT

clone size: NA
J gene: TRBJ1-5
V gene: TRBV6-1
CDR3 length: 18
D gene: TRBD1
CDR3 protein: CASSEIRDRGQRKQPQHF
CDR3 DNA: TGTGCCAGCAGTGAAATTAGGGACAGGGGTCAGCGGAAGCAGCCCCAGCATTTT

clone size: few
J gene: TRBJ1-1
V gene: TRBV27
CDR3 length: 14
D gene: NA
CDR3 protein: CASSFTGRYTEAFF
CDR3 DNA: TGTGCCAGCAGTTTCACAGGACGGTACACTGAAGCTTTCTTT

clone size: few
J gene: TRBJ2-1
V gene: TRBV7-9
CDR3 length: 16
D gene: NA
CDR3 protein: CASSPEGPSSYNEQFF
CDR3 DNA: TGTGCCAGCAGCCCCGAGGGCCCCAGCTCCTACAATGAGCAGTTCTTC

clone size: few
J gene: TRBJ1-1
V gene: TRBV5-1
CDR3 length: 13
D gene: TRBD1
CDR3 protein: CASSRGQIPEAFF
CDR3 DNA: TGCGCCAGCAGCCGGGGACAGATCCCTGAAGCTTTCTTT

clone size: few
J gene: TRBJ1-2
V gene: TRBV27
CDR3 length: 15
D gene: NA
CDR3 protein: CASSPYLEANYGYTF
CDR3 DNA: TGTGCCAGCAGTCCGTACTTGGAGGCAAACTATGGCTACACCTTC

clone size: NA
J gene: TRBJ2-3
V gene: TRBV20-1
CDR3 length: 17
D gene: TRBD2
CDR3 protein: CSARTGTSGTQTDTQYF
CDR3 DNA: TGCAGTGCTAGAACCGGGACTAGCGGGACTCAAACAGATACGCAGTATTTT

clone size: NA
J gene: TRBJ2-5
V gene: TRBV4-2
CDR3 length: 18
D gene: TRBD2
CDR3 protein: CASSQDRASGGAEETQYF
CDR3 DNA: TGTGCCAGCAGCCAAGATAGGGCTAGCGGGGGGGCGGAAGAGACCCAGTACTTC

clone size: NA
J gene: TRBJ2-7
V gene: TRBV3-1
CDR3 length: 14
D gene: TRBD1
CDR3 protein: CASSRTGQHYEQYF
CDR3 DNA: TGTGCCAGCAGCCGAACGGGACAGCACTACGAGCAGTACTTC

clone size: NA
J gene: TRBJ1-1
V gene: TRBV2
CDR3 length: 13
D gene: NA
CDR3 protein: CASSAGRSTEAFF
CDR3 DNA: TGTGCCAGCAGTGCAGGGAGGAGCACTGAAGCTTTCTTT

clone size: once
J gene: TRBJ2-1
V gene: TRBV20-1
CDR3 length: 14
D gene: NA
CDR3 protein: CSATADRSYNEQFF
CDR3 DNA: TGCAGTGCTACTGCGGACAGATCCTACAATGAGCAGTTCTTC

clone size: NA
J gene: TRBJ2-5
V gene: TRBV20-1
CDR3 length: 14
D gene: TRBD2
CDR3 protein: CSATLAGGSETQYF
CDR3 DNA: TGCAGTGCTACTCTAGCGGGAGGGTCTGAGACCCAGTACTTC

clone size: few
J gene: TRBJ2-5
V gene: TRBV12-3/TRBV12-4
CDR3 length: 16
D gene: TRBD2
CDR3 protein: CASSPRTSGEEETQYF
CDR3 DNA: TGTGCCAGCAGTCCCCGGACTAGCGGGGAAGAGGAGACCCAGTACTTC

clone size: NA
J gene: TRBJ2-5
V gene: TRBV12-3/TRBV12-4
CDR3 length: 15
D gene: NA
CDR3 protein: CASTWGAVRQETQYF
CDR3 DNA: TGTGCCAGCACCTGGGGGGCGGTCCGCCAAGAGACCCAGTACTTC